What follows are 27 T cell receptor beta chains derived from one specimen sequenced in a study of blood T cells in healthy people across ages. With a J-beta primer mix and a sample-barcoded 5' primer, a second PCR ran roughly 6 to 11 cycles. MiXCR, run by TCRdb on the 5' RACE reads, gives a single entry per CDR3 protein. The sample shows some 1.7 million distinct CDR3 sequences, 25% to 30% of them seen only once. Sequenced: blood. These receptors came from a woman between 25 and 40 years old in good health.

The chain combines TRBV7-3 with TRBJ2-2; 7 nucleotides agree with TRBD1. CDR3 length: 17 amino acids. Germline lookup yields CDR1 SGHTA and CDR2 FQGTGA. Germline trimming cut 5 bases from V and 5 bases from J; bases unmatched to any gene: 14. CDR3 amino acids: CASSPTRTGVRTGELFF. In nucleotides, the CDR3 is TGTGCCAGCAGCCCAACCCGGACAGGAGTCCGGACCGGGGAGCTGTTTTTT.

This clonotype was found many times. The J gene is TRBJ2-7, the V gene TRBV20-1; 10 nucleotides match TRBD2. In germline, CDR1 is DFQATT, CDR2 SNEGSKA (reference sequence). With V trimmed by 5 bases and J by 6 bases, 16 bases remained unmatched. This CDR3 has 16 amino acids. The DNA for the CDR3 is TGCAGTGCTCCTACCTCCAGACTAGCGGGCCACATCGAGCAGTACTTC. Translated, it gives CSAPTSRLAGHIEQYF.

The V call is TRBV20-1, the J call TRBJ2-7; 9 nucleotides align to TRBD2. Germline assignment: CDR1 DFQATT and CDR2 SNEGSKA (reference sequence). The V and J ends lost 0 bases and 6 bases, in that order; junction bases with no gene match: 15. The CDR3 covers 17 residues. Here the CDR3 DNA reads TGCAGTGCTAGAGATGGAGGAGCAGGAGCGGGGGGCCCCGAGCAGTACTTC. Protein: CSARDGGAGAGGPEQYF.

The rearrangement uses TRBV6-2 or TRBV6-3 and TRBJ2-1; unclear D gene. With 3 bases removed from V and 4 bases from J, the gap between germline ends came to 13 bases. Germline V lookup: CDR1 MNHEY, CDR2 SVGEGT. This CDR3 contains 15 residues. The CDR3 here is CASSYASHAYNEQFF. The CDR3, as DNA: TGTGCCAGCAGTTATGCTTCTCATGCTTACAATGAGCAGTTCTTC.

The genes are TRBV12-3 or TRBV12-4 and TRBJ2-3, with TRBD2 matching 9 bases. The CDR3 is 14 residues long. The J segment lost 4 bases and the V segment lost 11 bases, leaving 10 bases of the junction unmatched. The CDR3: CASHSGLASDTQYF. CDR3 nucleotides: TGTGCCTCACACTCGGGACTAGCATCAGATACGCAGTATTTT.

The chain combines TRBV5-4 with TRBJ1-1; a weak D match, TRBD1 (5 bases). The CDR3 is 15 residues long. The ends were cut back, 5 bases at V and 1 base at J, with 15 bases in the middle. Germline CDR1 and CDR2: SGHNT and YYREEE (reference sequence). The CDR3 here is CASRHHRDGNTEAFF. The CDR3 coding sequence is TGTGCCAGCAGACACCACCGGGACGGGAACACTGAAGCTTTCTTT.

This clonotype was counted many times. The chain combines TRBV6-2 or TRBV6-3 with TRBJ1-5, with TRBD1 matching over 8 bases. This CDR3 region has 13 residues. CDR1 is MNHEY and CDR2 is SVGEGT in the germline V gene. Trimming cost V 6 bases and J 7 bases; bases outside gene matches: 5. CDR3 protein: CASSYRGGQPQHF. The CDR3 DNA follows: TGTGCCAGCAGCTACAGGGGGGGGCAGCCCCAGCATTTT.

The rearrangement links TRBV20-1 to TRBJ2-3, with 8 nucleotides matching TRBD2. The V gene end was trimmed by 8 bases and the J gene end by 8 bases; junction bases not matched to a gene: 9. Germline assignment: CDR1 DFQATT and CDR2 SNEGSKA (reference sequence). This CDR3 has 12 amino acids. The chain's CDR3 is CSFSSGGVTQYF. DNA of the CDR3: TGCAGTTTCTCCTCCGGGGGGGTTACGCAGTATTTT.

This clonotype came up a few times. The chain employs TRBV14 and TRBJ2-7; D remains ambiguous. The CDR3 is made up of 12 amino acids. The V end was cut by 0 bases, the J end by 12 bases, with 12 bases between. Germline V lookup: CDR1 SGHDN, CDR2 FVKESK. This CDR3 reads CASSQDTPWWYF. CDR3 bases: TGTGCCAGCAGCCAAGATACCCCCTGGTGGTACTTC.

The sample holds many counts of this clonotype. This chain connects TRBV29-1 to TRBJ2-7; maybe TRBD2 (5 bases). The germline V gene encodes CDR1 SQVTM and CDR2 ANQGSEA. This CDR3 comprises 16 residues. Trimming shortened V by 8 bases and J by 0 bases, and 23 bases separated the two germline ends. CDR3 bases: TGCAGCTCAACCGGAGGAGACTACTGGGGCTCCTACGAGCAGTACTTC. Its protein is CSSTGGDYWGSYEQYF.

J is TRBJ2-3 and V is TRBV7-9; 9 bases are shared with TRBD2. The germline V gene encodes CDR1 SEHNR and CDR2 FQNEAQ (reference sequence). The CDR3 is 15 amino acids. Trimming at V came to 6 bases and at J to 0 bases, leaving 4 bases not matched to a gene. CDR3 residues: CASRFSGGSTDTQYF. DNA of the CDR3: TGTGCCAGCAGATTTAGCGGGGGAAGCACAGATACGCAGTATTTT.

The chain is built from TRBV12-3 or TRBV12-4 and TRBJ1-5, with 10 bases fitting TRBD1. CDR3 size: 17 residues. The V and J ends lost 5 bases and 6 bases, in that order; junction bases with no gene match: 13. CDR3 residues: CASSMYPPDRGFQPQHF. The CDR3 DNA reads TGTGCCAGCAGTATGTATCCCCCGGACAGGGGGTTTCAGCCCCAGCATTTT.

This clonotype turned up a few times. The rearrangement uses TRBV24-1 and TRBJ2-6; possible D gene TRBD2, 6 bases. CDR3 size: 15 residues. Germline CDR1 and CDR2: KGHDR and SFDVKD. The germline V and J ends were trimmed by 5 bases and 2 bases, with 9 bases remaining between them. The CDR3 sequence: CATSGGVPGANVLTF. CDR3 bases: TGTGCCACCAGTGGGGGGGTTCCTGGGGCCAACGTCCTGACTTTC.

The table lists this clonotype with a few counts. The chain is built from TRBV20-1 and TRBJ2-1, with 8 bases aligning to TRBD2. CDR1 DFQATT and CDR2 SNEGSKA come from the germline V gene (reference sequence). V was pared by 6 bases and J by 1 base, with 5 bases of the junction left unmatched. The CDR3 is 14 residues long. The CDR3 here is CSAEIAGSYNEQFF. The CDR3 DNA is TGCAGTGCAGAGATAGCGGGGTCCTACAATGAGCAGTTCTTC.

With regard to this clonotype: Mismatch with germline at one junction end may stem from a read error. The chain combines TRBV15 with TRBJ2-1, with D tentatively TRBD1 (5 bases). The CDR3 has 16 amino acids. Germline V gene data show CDR1 as LNHNV and CDR2 as YYDKDF (reference sequence). The CDR3: CATNRDGAGSYNEQFF. The CDR3 region has the DNA TGTGCCACCAACAGAGATGGGGCAGGCTCCTACAATGAGCAGTTCTTC.

A few counts support this clonotype. The CDR3 reads CASSALTYNEQFF. For the CDR3, the DNA is TGTGCCAGCAGCGCTCTAACCTACAATGAGCAGTTCTTC. This rearrangement joins TRBV3-1 to TRBJ2-1; D gene ambiguous. This CDR3 has 13 amino acids. CDR1 and CDR2 (germline): LGHDT, YNNKEL (reference sequence). V lost 5 bases and J 2 bases, leaving 7 bases between the germline ends.

The V and J genes are TRBV7-2 and TRBJ2-4; no clear D gene. This CDR3 spans 12 amino acids. The V gene's germline CDR1 is SGHTA and CDR2 FQGNSA. V was cut by 2 bases and J by 5 bases, with 4 bases left in between. CDR3 sequence reads: CASSLTENIQYF. The DNA of the CDR3 is TGTGCCAGCAGCTTAACAGAAAACATTCAGTACTTC.

The chain has TRBV5-1 and TRBJ1-6, with a weak D call TRBD1 (5 bases). The CDR3 consists of 17 residues. Per the germline V gene, CDR1 is SGHRS and CDR2 is YFSETQ. V was pared by 8 bases and J by 10 bases, with 28 bases between. The chain's CDR3 is CASSPIAGGSAGSPLHF. The CDR3 nucleotides read TGCGCCAGTAGCCCTATAGCGGGGGGAAGCGCGGGGTCACCCCTCCACTTT.

This chain links TRBV7-2 with TRBJ1-1, with a weak D call TRBD1 (6 bases). Between the trimmed V and J ends, which lost 8 bases and 0 bases, there was a span of 16 bases. The V gene's germline CDR1 is SGHTA and CDR2 FQGNSA. This CDR3 is 15 amino acids long. The CDR3 region is CASLGGGWMNTEAFF. CDR3 coding DNA: TGTGCCAGCCTAGGGGGAGGATGGATGAACACTGAAGCTTTCTTT.

This clonotype was observed a handful of times. The rearrangement joins TRBV7-2 to TRBJ1-1, with D unresolved. The CDR3 loop spans 12 amino acids. Germline CDR1 reads SGHTA; CDR2 reads FQGNSA. V lost 9 bases to trimming and J lost 3 bases, with 11 bases between them. The DNA of the CDR3 is TGTGCCAGTAGCCGTCTGTACACTGAAGCTTTCTTT. This gives the protein CASSRLYTEAFF.

This clonotype was counted only a few times. The chain is built from TRBV18 and TRBJ2-7, with a possible D match to TRBD1 (6 bases). The V end was cut by 4 bases, the J end by 6 bases, with 13 bases between. Germline loops: CDR1 KGHSH, CDR2 LQKENI. This CDR3 has 13 residues. For the CDR3, the DNA is TGTGCCAGCTCACAAGGACAGCAGGGCGAGCAGTACTTC. Its translation: CASSQGQQGEQYF.

This clonotype was counted between two and nine times. A junction boundary mismatches the germline segment, possibly from a read error. The chain combines TRBV2 with TRBJ2-7, with D tentatively TRBD2 (7 bases). The germline CDR1 and CDR2 sequences are SNHLY and FYNNEI. The CDR3 contains 15 residues. The CDR3 reads CASSEGLGGGNEQYF. In DNA, the CDR3 is TGTGCTAGCAGTGAAGGTTTGGGGGGGGGCAACGAGCAGTACTTC.

This chain links TRBV2 with TRBJ1-5; 7 bases match TRBD1. The CDR3 has 17 amino acids. With 4 bases clipped from V and 0 bases from J, the junction kept 9 bases outside the gene matches. The germline gives CDR1 SNHLY, CDR2 FYNNEI. The CDR3 reads CASSGQGRGFSNQPQHF. The CDR3 DNA reads as TGTGCCAGCAGTGGACAGGGAAGGGGGTTTAGCAATCAGCCCCAGCATTTT. The full variable domain, in which reference TRBV2 and TRBJ1-5 provide the parts outside the CDR3, is EPEVTQTPSHQVTQMGQEVILRCVPISNHLYFYWYRQILGQKVEFLVSFYNNEISEKSEIFDDQFSVERPDGSNFTLKIRSTKLEDSAMYFCASSGQGRGFSNQPQHFGDGTRLSIL.

The chain links TRBV5-1 to TRBJ2-5; D remains unclear. The tail of the sequence fits TRBJ2-7 better, so the J call may be wrong. The CDR3 runs 14 residues. The germline V gene has CDR1 SGHRS and CDR2 YFSETQ. CDR3 sequence: CASSSRARGTEQYF. The CDR3 DNA reads TGCGCCAGCAGCTCACGAGCCCGCGGAACCGAGCAGTACTTC.

The table lists this clonotype with a few counts. The genes are TRBV10-3 and TRBJ1-2, with D maybe TRBD1 (5 bases). V was shortened by 0 bases and J by 5 bases, with 10 bases between the two germline ends. From germline, CDR1 is ENHRY and CDR2 SYGVKD. There are 14 residues in the CDR3. CDR3 in amino acids: CAISESLEGYGYTF. In nucleotides, the CDR3 is TGTGCCATCAGTGAGTCGCTGGAGGGGTATGGCTACACCTTC.

This clonotype has a count of ten or more. The chain is built from TRBV5-1 and TRBJ2-6, with TRBD1 identical over 7 bases. The CDR3 covers 15 residues. The germline gives CDR1 SGHRS, CDR2 YFSETQ. V gave up 0 bases and J gave up 5 bases; unmatched junction bases: 2. The CDR3 region is CASSLEGGWANVLTF. The CDR3, as DNA: TGCGCCAGCAGCTTGGAAGGGGGCTGGGCCAACGTCCTGACTTTC. Complete variable domain (other parts from reference TRBV5-1 and TRBJ2-6): KAGVTQTPRYLIKTRGQQVTLSCSPISGHRSVSWYQQTPGQGLQFLFEYFSETQRNKGNFPGRFSGRQFSNSRSEMNVSTLELGDSALYLCASSLEGGWANVLTFGAGSRLTVL.

This clonotype showed up many times. The chain couples TRBV30 to TRBJ2-1; D is uncertain. The CDR3 runs to 13 residues. Germline CDR1 and CDR2: GTSNPN and SVGIG (reference sequence). Trimming cost V 0 bases and J 10 bases, with 13 bases left between them. In DNA, the CDR3 is TGTGCCTGGAGTGTCCCCAGTATCAGCGAGCAGTTCTTC. Protein: CAWSVPSISEQFF.